The 15 T cell receptor beta chains below were found in one sample sequenced in a study of PD-1 blockade in classical Hodgkin lymphoma. The data were produced by immunoSEQ multiplex PCR, yet TCRdb's version contains in-frame clones alone and is incomplete. The sample lists about 14,000 clones; roughly 86% were seen once. Every patient experienced relapse after autologous stem cell transplantation, and brentuximab vedotin exposure varied. The sample here was peripheral blood mononuclear cells (PBMCs), taken at baseline. Source of these receptors: a human donor with classical Hodgkin lymphoma.

This clone occurred a few times. The chain links TRBV11-2 to TRBJ2-7; D unclear. CDR1 is SGHAT and CDR2 is FQNNGV in the germline V gene. V was trimmed by 6 bases and J by 9 bases, leaving 6 bases between them. The CDR3 covers 9 residues. This chain's CDR3 is CASSPPQYF. The CDR3 nucleotides read TGTGCCAGCAGTCCTCCGCAGTACTTC.

CDR3 sequence: CASRGQGRSGELFF. The CDR3, as DNA: TGTGCCAGCAGGGGGCAGGGAAGGTCGGGGGAGCTGTTTTTT. The J gene is TRBJ2-2, the V gene TRBV25-1; tentatively, D is TRBD1 (5 bases). CDR1 is MGHDK, CDR2 SYGVNS, per germline. CDR3 length: 14 amino acids. V dropped 6 bases and J dropped 8 bases, with 16 bases sitting between them. Full variable domain (rest looked up from reference TRBV25-1 and TRBJ2-2): EADIYQTPRYLVIGTGKKITLECSQTMGHDKMYWYQQDPGMELHLIHYSYGVNSTEKGDLSSESTVSRIRTEHFPLTLESARPSHTSQYLCASRGQGRSGELFFGEGSRLTVL.

This clone was counted a few times. V and J are TRBV4-1 and TRBJ2-7, with D tentatively TRBD1 (6 bases). The CDR3 is 15 residues long. V shed 0 bases and J shed 5 bases, with 14 bases lying between them. Germline CDR1 MGHRA, CDR2 YSYEKL. The DNA for the CDR3 is TGCGCCAGCAGCCAAGATCCAGGGGATGGAAACGAGCAGTACTTC. Amino acids: CASSQDPGDGNEQYF.

The rearrangement links TRBV5-1 to TRBJ2-1; 7 nucleotides line up with TRBD1. This CDR3 spans 15 amino acids. Losses at the gene ends were 0 bases for V and 4 bases for J; bases not matched to a gene: 4. Germline CDR1 and CDR2: SGHRS and YFSETQ. CDR3 amino acids: CASSLGTGPYNEQFF. CDR3 coding DNA: TGCGCCAGCAGCTTGGGGACAGGTCCTTACAATGAGCAGTTCTTC.

The genes are TRBV7-9 and TRBJ1-2; D call uncertain. Germline V gene lookup returns CDR1 SEHNR and CDR2 FQNEAQ (reference sequence). Trimming left V 4 bases short and J 2 bases short, with 14 bases between. There are 15 residues in the CDR3. CDR3 coding DNA: TGTGCCAGCAGCTCCCGAGGGCGCTTGAACTATGGCTACACCTTC. Amino acid sequence: CASSSRGRLNYGYTF.

This clone was detected a few times. This chain links TRBV28 with TRBJ1-2, with D uncertain. V was shortened by 7 bases and J by 1 base, with 7 bases between the two germline ends. Germline CDR1 reads MDHEN; CDR2 reads SYDVKM. The CDR3 spans 12 residues. Written as DNA, the CDR3 is TGTGCCAGCAACGGGGTTAACTATGGCTACACCTTC. This encodes CASNGVNYGYTF.

J is TRBJ1-2 and V is TRBV18; possibly TRBD1 for D (5 bases). Trimming took 6 bases from V and 8 from J, leaving 13 bases between them. The CDR3 consists of 12 residues. Germline V lookup: CDR1 KGHSH, CDR2 LQKENI. CDR3 protein: CASSPGHSGYTF. CDR3 coding DNA: TGTGCCAGCTCCCCGGGGCACAGCGGCTACACCTTC.

The J gene is TRBJ2-7, the V gene TRBV11-3; 9 bases are shared with TRBD1. V was clipped by 6 bases and J by 3 bases; unmatched bases: 9. This CDR3 is built from 15 residues. Germline V gene lookup returns CDR1 SGHNT and CDR2 YENEEA. CDR3 region: CASSLNPGQGYEQYF. The CDR3 coding sequence is TGTGCCAGCAGTCTGAACCCGGGACAGGGCTACGAGCAGTACTTC.

The V gene is TRBV10-3, the J gene TRBJ2-5, with TRBD1 identical over 11 bases. Germline-derived CDR1 and CDR2 are ENHRY and SYGVKD. The CDR3 covers 13 residues. V shed 8 bases and J 4 bases; nucleotides not matched to a gene: 3. The CDR3 here is CAIGGTGGETQYF. CDR3 sequence (DNA): TGTGCCATCGGTGGGACAGGGGGAGAGACCCAGTACTTC.

The chain employs TRBV29-1 and TRBJ1-1, with TRBD1 identical over 8 bases. Trimming at V came to 0 bases and at J to 4 bases, leaving 4 bases not matched to a gene. The CDR3 is 14 residues long. The germline gives CDR1 SQVTM, CDR2 ANQGSEA. CDR3 in amino acids: CSVEDQGALTEAFF. The CDR3 region has the DNA TGCAGCGTTGAAGATCAGGGGGCACTCACTGAAGCTTTCTTT.

V usage is TRBV29-1 and J usage is TRBJ2-3; 9 bases map to TRBD1. The length of the CDR3 is 14 residues. Germline V gives CDR1 SQVTM, CDR2 ANQGSEA. Losses at the gene ends were 6 bases for V and 3 bases for J; bases not matched to a gene: 7. CDR3 loop: CSVGDRVITDTQYF. CDR3 DNA: TGCAGCGTGGGGGACAGGGTCATAACAGATACGCAGTATTTT.

The V and J genes are TRBV7-6 and TRBJ1-1; TRBD1 agrees at 8 bases. V dropped 4 bases and J dropped 3; count of bases not matched to a gene: 4. Germline lookup yields CDR1 SGHVS and CDR2 FNYEAQ. The CDR3 is made up of 14 amino acids. Here the CDR3 DNA reads TGTGCCAGCAGCTCCGGACAGGGAGACACTGAAGCTTTCTTT. This codes for CASSSGQGDTEAFF.

J is TRBJ2-3 and V is TRBV9; D is possibly TRBD2 (6 bases). V gave up 0 bases and J gave up 0 bases, with 8 bases separating them. Germline V gives CDR1 SGDLS, CDR2 YYNGEE. The CDR3 sequence is 15 residues long. The DNA of the CDR3 is TGTGCCAGCAGCGTAGAGGAGGGTAGCACAGATACGCAGTATTTT. Translating it yields CASSVEEGSTDTQYF.

This rearrangement joins TRBV5-1 to TRBJ2-7; 8 bases agree with TRBD2. This CDR3 has 15 amino acids. Germline CDR1 is SGHRS and CDR2 is YFSETQ. The V and J ends lost 4 bases and 3 bases, in that order; junction bases with no gene match: 9. CDR3 protein: CASSPWIGGDYEQYF. The CDR3 DNA follows: TGCGCCAGCAGCCCCTGGATCGGGGGGGACTACGAGCAGTACTTC.

The chain recombines TRBV29-1 with TRBJ1-1; 8 bases are a match to TRBD1. CDR1 and CDR2 from the germline V gene are SQVTM and ANQGSEA. The CDR3 extends over 13 amino acids. The V gene end was trimmed by 7 bases and the J gene end by 8 bases; junction bases not matched to a gene: 12. The DNA for the CDR3 is TGCAGCGGATATCGAACGGGGGACAGGGAAGCTTTCTTT. Its translation: CSGYRTGDREAFF.